The 29 T cell receptor beta chains in this list originate from one sample, sequenced in a study of blood T cell repertoires in COVID-19. TCRdb keeps only in-frame clones here, not all; method: immunoSEQ multiplex PCR. The sample includes about 140,000 clones, less than 85% of them seen just once. The source material was peripheral blood. The receptor set was obtained from a human donor in a cohort sampled during active COVID-19.

The V call is TRBV6-6, the J call TRBJ1-2, with TRBD1 matching over 7 bases. CDR1 is MNHNY and CDR2 is SVGAGI in the germline V gene (reference sequence). V shed 0 bases, J shed 7 bases, and the junction held 5 bases outside the gene matches. There are 14 residues in the CDR3. The CDR3 DNA sequence: TGTGCCAGCAGTTACTCGACAGGGCAGGCTGGCTACACCTTC. Amino acid sequence: CASSYSTGQAGYTF.

V and J are TRBV7-2 and TRBJ1-2; TRBD1 aligns across 7 bases. From germline, CDR1 is SGHTA and CDR2 FQGNSA. There are 13 residues in the CDR3. After removal of 5 bases from V and 4 bases from J, the junction contained 4 bases not matched to a gene. This CDR3 reads CASSPQGIYGYTF. Written as DNA, the CDR3 is TGTGCCAGCAGCCCACAGGGGATCTATGGCTACACCTTC.

The rearrangement uses TRBV7-2 and TRBJ1-1, with a weak D call TRBD1 (5 bases). In germline, CDR1 is SGHTA, CDR2 FQGNSA. This CDR3 has 15 residues. Trimming stripped 0 bases from V and 0 bases from J, with 8 bases between. As DNA, the CDR3 is TGTGCCAGCAGCTTAGCACAGGTCATGAACACTGAAGCTTTCTTT. It yields the protein CASSLAQVMNTEAFF.

The chain recombines TRBV4-2 with TRBJ1-5; 7 nucleotides agree with TRBD1. The CDR3 consists of 17 residues. J was trimmed by 1 base and V by 0 bases; bases with no gene match: 6. CDR1 and CDR2 from the germline V gene are LGHNA and YNFKEQ. The CDR3 bases are TGTGCCAGCAGCCAAGAAAGCTCGACAGGGAGCAATCAGCCCCAGCATTTT. Translating it yields CASSQESSTGSNQPQHF.

On this clone itself: Other DNA sequences in this specimen translate into the identical CDR3. The CDR3 here is CASSPRDSSYEQYF. The CDR3 bases are TGTGCCAGCTCACCTAGGGACTCCTCCTACGAGCAGTACTTC. The V gene is TRBV18, the J gene TRBJ2-7; tentatively, D is TRBD2 (6 bases). CDR3 length: 14 amino acids. Trimming cost V 3 bases and J 0 bases, with 9 bases left between them. The germline V gene encodes CDR1 KGHSH and CDR2 LQKENI. Full variable domain (missing parts from reference TRBV18 and TRBJ2-7): NAGVMQNPRHLVRRRGQEARLRCSPMKGHSHVYWYRQLPEEGLKFMVYLQKENIIDESGMPKERFSAEFPKEGPSILRIQQVVRGDSAAYFCASSPRDSSYEQYFGPGTRLTVT.

The chain has TRBV5-3 and TRBJ2-3; 9 nucleotides align to TRBD1. TRBV5-3 is annotated as an ORF whose role is uncertain. J lost 0 bases, V lost 10 bases, and 3 bases had no gene match. The CDR3 is 13 amino acids. The CDR3 sequence: CAAGTGSTDTQYF. CDR3 sequence (DNA): TGTGCCGCCGGGACAGGGAGCACAGATACGCAGTATTTT.

V usage is TRBV7-2 and J usage is TRBJ2-3; 7 positions agree with TRBD2. Unmatched junction bases numbered 14, after V lost 5 bases and J lost 0 bases. Germline V gene sequence: CDR1 SGHTA, CDR2 FQGNSA. The CDR3 consists of 18 residues. CDR3: CASSHKGPSGVSTDTQYF. For the CDR3, the DNA is TGTGCCAGCAGCCATAAAGGCCCTAGCGGCGTAAGCACAGATACGCAGTATTTT.

The chain links TRBV29-1 to TRBJ2-3; no clear D. Trimming stripped 4 bases from V and 1 base from J, with 12 bases between. CDR3 length equals 14 residues. Germline values: CDR1 SQVTM, CDR2 ANQGSEA. DNA for the CDR3: TGCAGCGTTGTTGGAGTGGTTGGCACAGATACGCAGTATTTT. Translating gives CSVVGVVGTDTQYF.

About this clone itself: A read error may produce the germline difference seen at one junction end. This chain joins TRBV7-7 and TRBJ2-5, with TRBD1 as a possible D gene (6 bases). The V gene's germline CDR1 is SSHAT and CDR2 FNYEAQ (reference sequence). The CDR3 length is 13 residues. As DNA, the CDR3 is TGTGCTAGCAGCCCCGATCAACCAGGGGCCCAGTACTTC. It translates to CASSPDQPGAQYF.

The rearrangement links TRBV24-1 to TRBJ2-2; no firm D call. The germline gives CDR1 KGHDR, CDR2 SFDVKD. The CDR3 sequence is 11 residues long. Trimming removed 9 bases at V and 1 base at J, with 2 bases between. CDR3 sequence: CATQNTGELFF. CDR3 DNA sequence: TGTGCCACCCAGAACACCGGGGAGCTGTTTTTT.

This chain uses TRBV7-2 with TRBJ2-5; possible D gene TRBD2, 6 bases. The CDR3 runs 16 residues. Germline-derived CDR1 and CDR2 are SGHTA and FQGNSA. V was cut by 3 bases and J by 1 base, with 15 bases left in between. The CDR3 DNA is TGTGCCAGCAGCTTTCCAGCTCGAGCGGGCCAAGAGACCCAGTACTTC. It encodes CASSFPARAGQETQYF.

On this clone itself: At one end the junction does not follow the germline gene, possibly because of a read error. The J gene is TRBJ2-3, the V gene TRBV11-2, with D possibly matching TRBD2 (6 bases). Germline V lookup: CDR1 SGHAT, CDR2 FQNNGV. The CDR3 totals 13 residues. CDR3 sequence: CASSPLRGAAGQF. The CDR3 DNA follows: TGTGCCAGCAGCCCCCTCCGGGGAGCGGCGGGGCAGTTT.

This clone was seen a handful of times. The gene calls are TRBV3-1 (or the pseudogene TRBV3-2) and TRBJ1-6; 11 positions match TRBD1. The CDR3 is 16 residues long. Germline V gene sequence: CDR1 LGHDT, CDR2 YNNKEL (reference sequence). The junction had 6 bases not matched to a gene; V was cut back by 3 bases and J by 8 bases. The CDR3 reads CASSQAGTGGHSPLHF. The CDR3 bases are TGTGCCAGCAGCCAGGCAGGGACAGGGGGACATTCACCCCTCCACTTT.

The chain is built from TRBV7-8 and TRBJ1-1; D is unresolved. In germline, CDR1 is SGHVS, CDR2 FQNEAQ. With 3 bases removed from V and 2 bases from J, the gap between germline ends came to 7 bases. This CDR3 contains 13 residues. This CDR3 reads CASSFGINTEAFF. CDR3 coding DNA: TGTGCCAGCAGCTTTGGCATAAACACTGAAGCTTTCTTT.

The chain carries TRBV9 and TRBJ1-6; the match to TRBD1 covers 7 bases. Germline V gene lookup returns CDR1 SGDLS and CDR2 YYNGEE. With V trimmed by 4 bases and J by 8 bases, 9 bases remained unmatched. The CDR3 runs 15 residues. The CDR3 protein is CASSLKGGLDSPLHF. The DNA of the CDR3 is TGTGCCAGCAGCCTGAAAGGGGGCCTGGATTCACCCCTCCACTTT.

The chain combines TRBV5-6 with TRBJ2-7, with TRBD1 matching over 7 bases. Germline lookup yields CDR1 SGHDT and CDR2 YYEEEE. The V segment lost 1 base and the J segment 2 bases; nucleotides outside the gene matches: 6. The CDR3 runs to 15 residues. CDR3 DNA sequence: TGTGCCAGCAGCTTGAAACAGGGGAGACCCTACGAGCAGTACTTC. Translated, it gives CASSLKQGRPYEQYF.

The V gene is TRBV24-1, the J gene TRBJ1-5, with D tentatively TRBD1 (6 bases). Trimming took 4 bases from V and 8 from J, leaving 11 bases between them. Germline assignment: CDR1 KGHDR and CDR2 SFDVKD. The CDR3 runs 13 residues. CDR3 in amino acids: CATSEGQWEPQHF. The CDR3 DNA is TGTGCCACCAGTGAAGGACAGTGGGAGCCCCAGCATTTT.

This sequence joins TRBV11-1 and TRBJ2-5; possibly TRBD2 for D (6 bases). V was shortened by 5 bases and J by 4 bases, with 17 bases between the two germline ends. This CDR3 region has 15 residues. CDR1 is SGHAT, CDR2 FQDESV, per germline (reference sequence). This CDR3 is CASSPRLEGTETQYF. The CDR3 nucleotides are TGTGCCAGCAGCCCTAGACTAGAGGGCACAGAGACCCAGTACTTC. The full variable domain, with the rest looked up from reference TRBV11-1 and TRBJ2-5, is EAEVAQSPRYKITEKSQAVAFWCDPISGHATLYWYRQILGQGPELLVQFQDESVVDDSQLPKDRFSAERLKGVDSTLKIQPAELGDSAMYLCASSPRLEGTETQYFGPGTRLLVL.

The chain joins TRBV2 to TRBJ2-3; TRBD1 might be the D (5 bases). Germline V CDR1 and CDR2: SNHLY, FYNNEI. V lost 6 bases to trimming and J lost 5 bases, with 6 bases between them. There are 11 residues in the CDR3. CDR3 sequence (DNA): TGTGCCAGCAGAGACAGAGATACGCAGTATTTT. This sequence encodes CASRDRDTQYF.

CDR3 residues: CASARTGLEDEQYF. CDR3 in DNA: TGTGCCAGCGCCCGGACAGGCCTAGAGGACGAGCAGTACTTC. This rearrangement joins TRBV10-3 to TRBJ2-7; 7 positions agree with TRBD1. V lost 10 bases to trimming and J lost 5 bases; unmatched junction nucleotides: 14. The germline V gene has CDR1 ENHRY and CDR2 SYGVKD. CDR3 size: 14 residues.

The gene calls are TRBV25-1 and TRBJ1-1; D gene ambiguous. Trimming took 7 bases from V and 6 from J, leaving 12 bases between them. The CDR3 runs 12 residues. CDR1 and CDR2 (germline): MGHDK, SYGVNS. CDR3 sequence: CASKVSASEAFF. The DNA for the CDR3 is TGTGCCAGCAAGGTCAGCGCATCTGAAGCTTTCTTT. The variable domain in full, completed from reference TRBV25-1 and TRBJ1-1, reads EADIYQTPRYLVIGTGKKITLECSQTMGHDKMYWYQQDPGMELHLIHYSYGVNSTEKGDLSSESTVSRIRTEHFPLTLESARPSHTSQYLCASKVSASEAFFGQGTRLTVV.

The rearrangement uses TRBV4-3 and TRBJ2-4, with 7 bases lining up with TRBD2. Trimming removed 1 base from V and 4 bases from J; junction bases left unmatched: 10. Germline loops: CDR1 LGHNA, CDR2 YSLEER. The CDR3 loop spans 17 amino acids. The CDR3 DNA reads as TGCGCCAGCAGCCAAGGGGAGGGAACTAGCCGAAAAAACATTCAGTACTTC. Amino acid sequence: CASSQGEGTSRKNIQYF.

The chain combines TRBV11-3 with TRBJ1-1, with D maybe TRBD1 (6 bases). CDR1 is SGHNT and CDR2 is YENEEA in the germline V gene. The CDR3 covers 14 residues. Trimming shortened V by 5 bases and J by 4 bases, and 14 bases separated the two germline ends. Here the CDR3 DNA reads TGTGCCAGCAGCGCCGTACAGGGATCCACTGAAGCTTTCTTT. It specifies CASSAVQGSTEAFF. Filled out from reference TRBV11-3 and TRBJ1-1, the complete variable domain reads EAGVVQSPRYKIIEKKQPVAFWCNPISGHNTLYWYLQNLGQGPELLIRYENEEAVDDSQLPKDRFSAERLKGVDSTLKIQPAELGDSAVYLCASSAVQGSTEAFFGQGTRLTVV.

V and J are TRBV29-1 and TRBJ2-1; TRBD2 matches 8 bases. Germline CDR1 and CDR2: SQVTM and ANQGSEA. CDR3 length: 15 amino acids. The V gene end was trimmed by 6 bases and the J gene end by 7 bases; junction bases not matched to a gene: 14. The DNA of the CDR3 is TGCAGCGTCCCACACCGGACTAGCCTATCGAATGAGCAGTTCTTC. Protein: CSVPHRTSLSNEQFF.

This chain joins TRBV7-8 and TRBJ1-2; 7 positions match TRBD1. Looked up from germline, CDR1 is SGHVS and CDR2 is FQNEAQ. The V segment lost 2 bases and the J segment 8 bases; nucleotides outside the gene matches: 8. The CDR3 is 14 amino acids. The DNA of the CDR3 is TGTGCCAGCAGCTTAACGGACAGGAGGTCGGGCTACACCTTC. This encodes CASSLTDRRSGYTF.

The V and J genes are TRBV7-2 and TRBJ2-7; a weak D match, TRBD2 (6 bases). The V and J ends lost 2 bases and 7 bases respectively, with 15 bases between them. The CDR3 has 14 residues. CDR1 and CDR2 (germline): SGHTA, FQGNSA. The CDR3 protein is CASSLHGGVGEQYF. The CDR3 DNA sequence: TGTGCCAGCAGCTTACATGGCGGGGTCGGAGAGCAGTACTTC.

The chain combines TRBV9 with TRBJ2-5; 10 nucleotides align to TRBD2. Trimming took 4 bases from V and 3 from J; bases not matched to a gene: 3. The CDR3 runs 14 residues. Germline V CDR1 and CDR2: SGDLS, YYNGEE. The DNA of the CDR3 is TGTGCCAGCAGCACTAGCGGGGATAAAGAGACCCAGTACTTC. This encodes CASSTSGDKETQYF.

The CDR3 protein is CASSLGRYTEAFF. For the CDR3, the DNA is TGTGCCAGCAGCTTGGGCAGATACACTGAAGCTTTCTTT. The rearrangement uses TRBV7-2 and TRBJ1-1, with no clear D. Germline values: CDR1 SGHTA, CDR2 FQGNSA. The V gene lost 3 bases and the J gene lost 3 bases, with 8 bases spanning the gap. The CDR3 length is 13 residues.

The rearrangement links TRBV3-1 (or the pseudogene TRBV3-2) to TRBJ2-2, with 7 bases aligning to TRBD1. This CDR3 spans 15 amino acids. The germline gives CDR1 LGHDT, CDR2 YNNKEL (reference sequence). J was trimmed by 5 bases and V by 9 bases; bases with no gene match: 12. The CDR3 reads CASSSPGQRTGELFF. As DNA, the CDR3 is TGTGCCAGTTCTTCTCCGGGACAGCGGACCGGGGAGCTGTTTTTT.